This TCR beta chain was sequenced during a study of cytotoxic CD8 clonotypes in ibrutinib-treated CLL (TCRdb year 2021). Concerning the study at large: The cohort was composed of 11 relapsed/refractory and around 15 treatment-naive patients; IGHV unmutated status was identified in fewer than 18 patients. Responses were partial in 24 patients and complete in 2; after median about 5.5 years follow-up, about 15 stayed in remission and some twelve progressed. Of the 90 or so people in the trial, 25 to 30 had longitudinal samples available. Response samples were obtained after a median of around 11 months of treatment, with a range of roughly 6 to 40 months. Cryopreserved peripheral blood mononuclear cells were collected at three points: before therapy, at response, and at either sustained remission or disease progression. On average, each sample yielded around 250,000 productive templates and tens of thousands of productive rearrangements. Overall study outcomes, separate from this receptor: Public clonotypes were rare and either contracted or stayed stable during treatment, and the rise in clonality at ibrutinib response reflected the expansion of private clonotypes. Lymph node repertoires were not examined, and the timing of sampling was not matched between patients in sustained remission and those whose disease progressed. At baseline, clonality was higher than in age-matched healthy donors and showed a strong correlation with circulating CD8+ T-cell counts. At ibrutinib response clonality went up, during sustained remission it held steady, and at progression it dropped back toward baseline.

For TCR beta library preparation, around 2 micrograms of genomic DNA were isolated from cryopreserved PBMCs. Longitudinal blood samples from CLL patients on ibrutinib monotherapy underwent high-throughput TCR beta sequencing. The patients took part in an open-label, single-center phase 2 trial of ibrutinib monotherapy. This clone was detected once. Its target antigen remains unknown. Base qualities are not at hand, and no much larger clone is one base apart. On a MiSeq, deep resolution sequencing aimed for a depth between 1 in 1 million and 1 in 200,000 T cells, with each clonotype covered approximately 9.2x on average. The immunoSEQ hsTCRB Kit was used to generate TCR beta libraries. Concerning the study's data processing: ImmunoSEQ Data Assistant and ImmunoSEQ Analyzer were used for data analysis, and V, D and J genes were assigned according to IMGT definitions. Clonality was computed as one minus normalized Shannon entropy of productive rearrangement frequencies, ranging from 0 to 1. Public clonotype analysis was restricted to overrepresented clonotypes comprising at least 0.05% of each patient's repertoire. Some 13 repertoires from age-matched healthy donors, obtained from immuneACCESS, served as clonality controls. In its TCRdb copy, this immuneACCESS table keeps in-frame sequences only and misses some clones. Where compared with another copy, unresolved V genes explain less than half of these, and the others have no known cause. Clone size and the V and J calls come from that table; the DNA yielded D and trimming. In this sample the table shows some 300,000 clones, 80% of which occur a single time. The ten biggest clones cover about 6.7% of the sample.

From cysteine to phenylalanine, the CDR3 is 18 amino acids long. Just the 54-base CDR3 DNA is kept, in frame starting at base 1. The germline V gene (reference sequence) gives CDR1 as PRHDT and CDR2 as FYEKMQ. V is cut back by 0 bases and J by 2 bases, with 8 bases in the junction unmatched. The chain uses TRBV13 and TRBJ2-3, and TRBD2 aligns with 10 junction nucleotides. The clonotype comes from a human donor with chronic lymphocytic leukemia. The sample in question was PBMCs, obtained before ibrutinib treatment. In nucleotide form, the sequence is TGTGCCAGCAGCTTAGGCCGGACTAGCGGAGACCCCACAGATACGCAGTATTTT. Its protein is CASSLGRTSGDPTDTQYF.